The clone carrying this T cell receptor beta chain came up a few times. Its antigen is currently unknown. The CDR3 runs 13 residues. V lost 6 bases and J 8 bases, leaving 14 bases between the germline ends. This specimen belongs to a study of human T cells and chemical hapten exposure. Whole-study results and caveats: TCRs above 1 in 1000 frequency stayed constant with DPC sensitization.

Authors' processing steps: Samples held a median of 95,638 TCRs, range roughly 20,000–690,600. TCRdb independently ran MiXCR on the RACE reads; one entry per CDR3 protein. Here the V and J calls rest on TCRdb's processing, not on the authors' analysis. The sample lists more than 30,000 distinct CDR3 sequences; about 6.3% were seen once. Time point given: patch test 1, 2 weeks after DPC sensitization. The treatment is: therapeutic diphenylcyclopropenone sensitization with weekly scalp DPC. The total RNA was obtained from whole blood that was not fractionated. V gene TRBV12-3 or TRBV12-4 combines with J gene TRBJ2-1; possibly TRBD2 for D (6 bases). This TCR came from a woman in her 30s with alopecia areata. Some clones in this sample may be carry-over from other donors' samples. This sample comprised whole blood, obtained in connection with sensitization to the hapten diphenylcyclopropenone (DPC). For the CDR3, the DNA is TGTGCCAGCAGGCCTGGACTATCTCATGAGCAGTTCTTC. This encodes CASRPGLSHEQFF.